At least ten counts were recorded for the clone carrying this T cell receptor beta chain. This entry is derived from a study of T cells in Graves' hyperthyroidism and ophthalmopathy. Amplified TCR beta CDR3 regions came from RNA transcripts. The HTBI primer set served for first-round RT-PCR of the TCR CDR3. TCRdb independently ran MiXCR on the multiplex PCR reads; one entry per CDR3 protein. The table shows a few hundred thousand distinct CDR3 sequences, with about 16% occurring only once. Germline-derived CDR1 and CDR2 are MDHEN and SYDVKM. The CDR3 totals 15 residues. Trimming cost V 3 bases and J 5 bases, with 16 bases left between them.

The sequenced material came from blood. This TCR was recovered from a woman between 25 and 40 years old with Graves' ophthalmopathy. The gene calls are TRBV28 and TRBJ1-2, with D perhaps matching TRBD1 (5 bases). The CDR3 reads CASSLGPSGPYGYTF. The CDR3 region has the DNA TGTGCCAGCAGTTTGGGCCCGTCGGGGCCTTATGGCTACACCTTC.